Listed here is a single T cell receptor beta chain. The data stem from a study of glioma-infiltrating T cells. TCR alpha and beta CDR3 regions were amplified from RNA using iRepertoire nested multiplex PCR. Via MiXCR, TCRdb re-called the multiplex PCR reads, giving one row per CDR3 protein. The profile shows fewer than 500,000 distinct CDR3 sequences, 41% of them singletons. This TCR came from a human donor with low-grade glioma or glioblastoma, undergoing nonglioma brain surgery, or in good health (not recorded which). Material for sequencing was glioma tissue, nonneoplastic brain tissue, or PBMCs (not recorded which).

In DNA, the CDR3 is TGCAGTGCTCGCGGGACAGGGTTTTATAGCAATCAGCCCCAGCATTTT. This encodes CSARGTGFYSNQPQHF. This chain joins TRBV20-1 and TRBJ1-5, with 9 bases matching TRBD1. Germline V gene lookup returns CDR1 DFQATT and CDR2 SNEGSKA (reference sequence). The CDR3 contains 16 residues. The J segment lost 0 bases and the V segment lost 5 bases, leaving 8 bases of the junction unmatched.